These 3 T cell receptor beta chains were sequenced from one sample in a study of T cell repertoires in cytomegalovirus infection. MiXCR was run by TCRdb on the reads, yielding one entry per CDR3 protein. Counted here are about 740,000 distinct CDR3 sequences, roughly 33% occurring once; the ten biggest clones make up approximately 18%. Their specific antigens are unknown. Sequenced here: cultured PBMCs, sampled from culture after CMV antigen stimulation. These receptor sequences come from a human donor in good health (CMV status not recorded). Some clones in this sample may be carry-over from other donors' samples.

This chain joins TRBV6-6 and TRBJ2-2; perhaps TRBD2 as D (5 bases). The germline gives CDR1 MNHNY, CDR2 SVGAGI (reference sequence). This CDR3 is 14 amino acids long. V lost 11 bases to trimming and J lost 3 bases, with 16 bases between them. DNA for the CDR3: TGTGCCGTCAGACGGGATTATTACACCGGGGAGCTGTTTTTT. It encodes CAVRRDYYTGELFF.

The genes are TRBV6-1 and TRBJ2-7, with a weak D call TRBD1 (6 bases). V dropped 9 bases and J dropped 6 bases, with 12 bases sitting between them. CDR1 and CDR2 (germline): MNHNS, SASEGT. The CDR3 spans 11 residues. CDR3 nucleotides: TGTGCCAGTTACAAAGGGGGCGAGCAGTACTTC. Amino acids: CASYKGGEQYF.

This chain uses TRBV12-3 or TRBV12-4 with TRBJ2-7, with D possibly matching TRBD1 (5 bases). V was clipped by 1 base and J by 6 bases, with 10 bases between them. This CDR3 has 13 residues. CDR3 sequence (DNA): TGTGCCAGCAGTTTAGTTCAGGGCCGCGAGCAGTACTTC. Its translation: CASSLVQGREQYF.